This TCR beta chain was sequenced during a study of Graves' ophthalmopathy and Graves' hyperthyroidism (dated by TCRdb to the late 2010s). Background on the whole study: Peripheral blood was collected at initial diagnosis, before any treatment. TCR beta repertoire signatures were used to distinguish Graves' ophthalmopathy from Graves' hyperthyroidism and to predict progression to ophthalmopathy. In total, approximately 130 blood samples were TCR-sequenced: approximately 42 ophthalmopathy, some 75 hyperthyroidism and around 17 hyperthyroidism-to-ophthalmopathy patients. To explore V-J signatures that distinguish ophthalmopathy from hyperthyroidism, a discovery set of more than 90 patients was enrolled, made up of 43 with ophthalmopathy and 55 to 65 with stable hyperthyroidism. An independent validation cohort comprised 18 hyperthyroidism patients and some 16 patients who later progressed from hyperthyroidism to ophthalmopathy. In more than five hyperthyroidism patients, T-cell repertoires of thyroid tissue and blood were compared. After sampling, hyperthyroidism patients received methimazole starting at 30 mg daily, and ophthalmopathy patients received high-dose intravenous methylprednisolone.

TCR beta CDR3 regions were amplified from RNA transcripts for repertoire sequencing. The first round of RT-PCR was done with HTBI primers and the Qiagen OneStep RT-PCR kit, and was followed by a second round of multiplex PCR, then size selection and purification. The libraries underwent paired-end sequencing with 100 bp reads on an Illumina HiSeq2000. Per the source publication's procedure: Reads were processed with SOAPnuke, discarding reads with adapters, uncalled bases, mean Phred below 15, or no exact constant-primer or identifier match. COPE v1.2.5 was used to merge high-quality paired reads. Unique nucleotide sequences were defined as clonotypes and aligned to IMGT TRB V, D and J references using MiTCR v1.1. Analysis was restricted to V-J combinations with a frequency above 0.0001, which covered approximately 99% of repertoires. A TCR clonal expansion and chaos score per V-J combination was defined as the ratio of F50 clonal expansion to chaos observed in the TCRdist matrix. Welch's t-statistics and random forest were used to reduce features to about a dozen V-J combinations, which were fed into a naive Bayes classifier. The similarity between thyroid and blood repertoires was quantified using the Morisita-Horn index. In-frame beta chains were kept once TCRdb had trimmed the public reads at Q25 with fastp and called clones with MiXCR. CDR3 protein duplicates are merged, each entry listing the most common genes and DNA. In this record, the V and J calls reflect TCRdb's handling and not the investigators' own analysis. The sample table shows some 370,000 distinct CDR3 sequences, and about 18% are seen once. Of the sample, roughly 2.6% is held by the ten largest clones.

The V end loses 4 bases and the J end loses 9 bases, and a stretch of 24 bases separates them. From cysteine to phenylalanine, the CDR3 is 17 amino acids long. Solely the CDR3 DNA is kept, with 51 bases framed from the first base. From a lookup of the germline V gene, CDR1 and CDR2 are KGHDR and SFDVKD. Here is what the overall study found, with its caveats: In cross-validation, the 13-signature model distinguished ophthalmopathy from stable hyperthyroidism with just over 85% sensitivity and 81.08% specificity, while in the test set the corresponding values were approximately 79% and 70%. Most expanded thyroid clonotypes with a frequency above 0.001 also appeared in blood, which suggests that blood repertoires may reflect the immune response in the thyroid. In validation, the model predicted ophthalmopathy progression with roughly 68% sensitivity and 72.22% specificity; some 13 predicted patients were CT-confirmed with GO in a median of roughly 6.8 months. No statistical method was used to set the sample size in advance, and the investigators knew which group each participant was assigned to.

Stable hyperthyroidism was defined as no progression to ophthalmopathy within 18 months of follow-up. Patients with hyperthyroidism were aged 18 to 65 years, had been newly diagnosed, and had a disease duration of less than 2 months. Patients were excluded if they had other autoimmune diseases, uncontrolled infections, pregnancy or lactation. Diagnosis relied on clinical symptoms, serum thyroxine, TRAb, thyroid ultrasound and orbital computed tomography. Using Ficoll-Paque density gradient centrifugation, PBMCs were isolated from 8.5 to 10 ml of fresh peripheral blood. Trizol reagent was used to extract the total RNA, and its quality was then checked on an Agilent 2100 Bioanalyzer. This clonotype was detected many times. There is no known antigen for this receptor. No qualities accompany the bases; no much larger clone lies one base away.

The sample was peripheral blood. Recombination linked TRBV24-1 to TRBJ1-5, with the D segment identity uncertain. This receptor was identified in an adult woman with stable Graves' hyperthyroidism. The CDR3 here reads CATSDLDIFLGSAPQHF. The bases read TGTGCCACCAGTGACCTCGACATCTTTTTGGGCTCAGCGCCCCAGCATTTT.